A single sample gave rise to the 10 T cell receptor beta chains below, sequenced in a study of shared clonotypes between healthy human individuals. The repertoire was sequenced with immunoSEQ multiplex PCR; TCRdb's copy has only in-frame clones and lacks some. This sample carries hundreds of thousands of clones, around 73% of them seen once, and the ten largest clones take roughly 2%. Sequenced sample: memory CD4+ T cells sorted from blood. The sample's subset: CD45RA-negative fraction. The source is a woman in her 30s in good health.

The chain has TRBV7-9 and TRBJ2-7, with D tentatively TRBD1 (6 bases). Germline V CDR1 and CDR2: SEHNR, FQNEAQ (reference sequence). V lost 5 bases and J lost 3, with 29 bases in between. CDR3 length: 19 amino acids. CDR3 amino acids: CASSGPGQRGSGHLYEQYF. The CDR3 bases are TGTGCCAGCAGCGGACCGGGACAAAGGGGCTCAGGGCACCTCTACGAGCAGTACTTC.

This clone was seen a single time. This chain links TRBV5-4 with TRBJ2-1; D gene uncertain. The CDR3 loop spans 14 amino acids. V lost 6 bases, J lost 6 bases, and 16 bases lay in between. Germline V gene lookup returns CDR1 SGHNT and CDR2 YYREEE (reference sequence). This CDR3 is CASTPVASPNEQFF. As DNA, the CDR3 is TGTGCCAGCACCCCTGTGGCGAGCCCCAATGAGCAGTTCTTC.

This clone was counted only a few times. The chain recombines TRBV27 with TRBJ1-1; D is undetermined. This CDR3 region has 16 residues. The germline CDR1 and CDR2 sequences are MNHEY and SMNVEV (reference sequence). Trimming took off 6 bases at V and 5 bases at J, with 22 bases between the two ends. CDR3 region: CASSRLLGLGGTEAFF. The CDR3 region has the DNA TGTGCCAGCAGCCGCCTTCTGGGATTAGGTGGGACTGAAGCTTTCTTT.

This chain joins TRBV30 and TRBJ2-5; 9 bases map to TRBD2. The DNA end lines up better with TRBJ2-7; the J call may be wrong. The CDR3 is made up of 15 amino acids. Germline CDR1 reads GTSNPN; CDR2 reads SVGIG (reference sequence). This chain's CDR3 is CAWSRERGASYEQYF. The CDR3 DNA is TGTGCCTGGAGTCGAGAGCGGGGGGCGTCCTACGAGCAGTACTTC.

This clone was counted at least ten times. V usage is TRBV2 and J usage is TRBJ1-3; D is perhaps TRBD1 (5 bases). V was shortened by 6 bases and J by 0 bases, with 12 bases between the two germline ends. In germline, CDR1 is SNHLY, CDR2 FYNNEI. The CDR3 totals 15 residues. The DNA of the CDR3 is TGTGCCAGCAGGATCGGACACCTCTCTGGAAACACCATATATTTT. Translated: CASRIGHLSGNTIYF.

This clone showed up many times. This specimen includes other DNA sequences encoding the same CDR3. The V and J genes are TRBV20-1 and TRBJ1-1; D gene ambiguous. Between the trimmed V and J ends, which lost 3 bases and 0 bases, there was a span of 2 bases. The CDR3 has 11 amino acids. CDR1 is DFQATT, CDR2 SNEGSKA, per germline (reference sequence). DNA for the CDR3: TGCAGTGCTAGGGTGAACACTGAAGCTTTCTTT. Protein product: CSARVNTEAFF.

This chain joins TRBV6-5 and TRBJ2-2, with TRBD1 identical over 7 bases. Germline V gene data show CDR1 as MNHEY and CDR2 as SVGAGI. The CDR3 is 16 residues long. V shed 4 bases, J shed 6 bases, and the junction held 11 bases outside the gene matches. The CDR3, as DNA: TGTGCCAGCAGTTTCACCCAAACAGGGGTTTCCGGGGAGCTGTTTTTT. It is translated as CASSFTQTGVSGELFF.

This chain uses TRBV14 with TRBJ1-1; a weak D match, TRBD1 (5 bases). Germline assignment: CDR1 SGHDN and CDR2 FVKESK. This CDR3 spans 13 amino acids. The V end was cut by 4 bases, the J end by 11 bases, with 17 bases between. The CDR3 reads CASSPGTPGRAFF. Here the CDR3 DNA reads TGTGCCAGCAGCCCGGGGACGCCGGGGAGGGCTTTCTTT.

The rearrangement uses TRBV18 and TRBJ2-1; D not resolved. Germline CDR1 and CDR2: KGHSH and LQKENI. The CDR3 covers 15 residues. V dropped 5 bases and J dropped 2 bases, with 13 bases sitting between them. CDR3 sequence: CASSSLTGTYNEQFF. CDR3 nucleotide sequence: TGTGCCAGCTCATCCTTGACTGGCACCTACAATGAGCAGTTCTTC.

The chain couples TRBV5-4 to TRBJ2-3; no firm D call. The V gene's germline CDR1 is SGHNT and CDR2 YYREEE (reference sequence). The germline V and J ends were trimmed by 4 bases and 1 base, with 16 bases remaining between them. This CDR3 is 16 amino acids long. The CDR3, as DNA: TGTGCCAGCAGCCCCGGCTCGACCTGGGGCACAGATACGCAGTATTTT. It translates to CASSPGSTWGTDTQYF. Based on the CDR3 plus reference TRBV5-4 and TRBJ2-3, the full variable domain is ETGVTQSPTHLIKTRGQQVTLRCSSQSGHNTVSWYQQALGQGPQFIFQYYREEENGRGNFPPRFSGLQFPNYSSELNVNALELDDSALYLCASSPGSTWGTDTQYFGPGTRLTVL.